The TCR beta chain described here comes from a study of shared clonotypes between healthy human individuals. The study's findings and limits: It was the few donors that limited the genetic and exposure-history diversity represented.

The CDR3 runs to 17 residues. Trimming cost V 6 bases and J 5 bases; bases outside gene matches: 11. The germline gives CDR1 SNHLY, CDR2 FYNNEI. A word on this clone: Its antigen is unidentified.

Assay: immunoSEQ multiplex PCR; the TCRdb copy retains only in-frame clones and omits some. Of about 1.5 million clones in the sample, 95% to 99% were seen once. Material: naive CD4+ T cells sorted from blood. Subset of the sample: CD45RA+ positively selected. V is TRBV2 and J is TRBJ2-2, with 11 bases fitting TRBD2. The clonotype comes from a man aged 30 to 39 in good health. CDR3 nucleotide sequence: TGTGCCAGCAGCACTACTAGCGGGAGTAAAAGGACCGGGGAGCTGTTTTTT. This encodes CASSTTSGSKRTGELFF. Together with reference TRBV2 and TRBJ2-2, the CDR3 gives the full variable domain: EPEVTQTPSHQVTQMGQEVILRCVPISNHLYFYWYRQILGQKVEFLVSFYNNEISEKSEIFDDQFSVERPDGSNFTLKIRSTKLEDSAMYFCASSTTSGSKRTGELFFGEGSRLTVL.